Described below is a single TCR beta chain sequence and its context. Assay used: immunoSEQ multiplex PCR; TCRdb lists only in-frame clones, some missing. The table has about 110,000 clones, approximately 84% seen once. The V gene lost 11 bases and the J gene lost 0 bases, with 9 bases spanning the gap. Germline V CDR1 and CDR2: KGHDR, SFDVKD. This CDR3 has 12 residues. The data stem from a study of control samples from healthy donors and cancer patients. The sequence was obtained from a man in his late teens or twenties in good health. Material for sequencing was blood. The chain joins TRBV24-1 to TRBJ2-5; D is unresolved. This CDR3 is CAIPANQETQYF. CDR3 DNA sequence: TGTGCCATTCCAGCAAACCAAGAGACCCAGTACTTC.